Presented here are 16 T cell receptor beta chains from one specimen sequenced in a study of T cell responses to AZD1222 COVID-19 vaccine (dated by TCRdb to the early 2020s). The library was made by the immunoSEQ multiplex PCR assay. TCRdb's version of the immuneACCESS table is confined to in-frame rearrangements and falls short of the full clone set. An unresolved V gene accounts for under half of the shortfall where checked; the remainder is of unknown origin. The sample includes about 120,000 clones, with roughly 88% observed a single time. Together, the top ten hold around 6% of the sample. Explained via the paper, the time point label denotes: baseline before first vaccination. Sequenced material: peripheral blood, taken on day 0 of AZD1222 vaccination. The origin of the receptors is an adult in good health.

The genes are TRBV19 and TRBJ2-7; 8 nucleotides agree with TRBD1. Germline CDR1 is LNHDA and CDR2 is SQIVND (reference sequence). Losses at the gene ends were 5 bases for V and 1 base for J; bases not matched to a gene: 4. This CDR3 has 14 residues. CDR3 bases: TGTGCCAGTAGTGTGGACAGGGCTTCCTACGAGCAGTACTTC. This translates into CASSVDRASYEQYF.

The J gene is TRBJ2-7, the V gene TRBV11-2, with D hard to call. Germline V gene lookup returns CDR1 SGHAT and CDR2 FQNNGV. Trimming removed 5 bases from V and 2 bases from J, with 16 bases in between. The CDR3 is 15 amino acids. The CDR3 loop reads CASSVLLGAPYEQYF. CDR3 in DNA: TGTGCCAGCAGCGTCCTCCTAGGTGCCCCCTACGAGCAGTACTTC.

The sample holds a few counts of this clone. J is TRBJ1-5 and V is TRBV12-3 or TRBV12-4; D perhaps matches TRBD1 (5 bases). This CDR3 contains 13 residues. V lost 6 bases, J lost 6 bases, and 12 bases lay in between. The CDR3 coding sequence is TGTGCCAGCAGCTCAGGGTGGGCTCAGCCCCAGCATTTT. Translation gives CASSSGWAQPQHF.

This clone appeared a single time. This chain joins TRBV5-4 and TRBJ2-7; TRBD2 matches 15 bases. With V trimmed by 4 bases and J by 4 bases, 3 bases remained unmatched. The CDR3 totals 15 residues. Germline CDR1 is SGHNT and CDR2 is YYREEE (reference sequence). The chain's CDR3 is CASSPGLAGGYEQYF. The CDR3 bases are TGTGCCAGCAGCCCTGGACTAGCGGGAGGGTACGAGCAGTACTTC.

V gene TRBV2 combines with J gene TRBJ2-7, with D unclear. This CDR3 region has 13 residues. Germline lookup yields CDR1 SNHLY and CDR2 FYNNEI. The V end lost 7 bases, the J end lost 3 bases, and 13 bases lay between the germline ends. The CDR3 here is CASIPEGGYEQYF. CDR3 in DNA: TGTGCCAGCATCCCAGAAGGCGGCTACGAGCAGTACTTC.

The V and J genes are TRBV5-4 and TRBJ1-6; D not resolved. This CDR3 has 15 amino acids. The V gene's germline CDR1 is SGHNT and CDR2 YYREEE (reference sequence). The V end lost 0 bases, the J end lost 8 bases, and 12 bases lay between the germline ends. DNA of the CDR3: TGTGCCAGCAGCTTGGAGGCGGGCGGGCATTCACCCCTCCACTTT. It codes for CASSLEAGGHSPLHF.

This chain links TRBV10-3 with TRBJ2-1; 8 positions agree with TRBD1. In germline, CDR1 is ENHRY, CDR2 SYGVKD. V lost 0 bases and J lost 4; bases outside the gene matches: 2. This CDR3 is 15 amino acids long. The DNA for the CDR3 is TGTGCCATCAGTGAGTCAACAGGGGGTTACAATGAGCAGTTCTTC. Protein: CAISESTGGYNEQFF.

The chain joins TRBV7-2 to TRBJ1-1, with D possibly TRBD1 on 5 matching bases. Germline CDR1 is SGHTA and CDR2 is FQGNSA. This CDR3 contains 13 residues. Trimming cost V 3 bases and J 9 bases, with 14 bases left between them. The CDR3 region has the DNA TGTGCCAGCAGCTTCGGGCAGGGCGTGAAAGCTTTCTTT. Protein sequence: CASSFGQGVKAFF.

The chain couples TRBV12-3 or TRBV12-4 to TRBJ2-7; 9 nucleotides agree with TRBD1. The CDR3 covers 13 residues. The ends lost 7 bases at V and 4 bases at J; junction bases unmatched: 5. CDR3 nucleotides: TGTGCCAGCACCGAAGACAGGGGGTACGAGCAGTACTTC. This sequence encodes CASTEDRGYEQYF.

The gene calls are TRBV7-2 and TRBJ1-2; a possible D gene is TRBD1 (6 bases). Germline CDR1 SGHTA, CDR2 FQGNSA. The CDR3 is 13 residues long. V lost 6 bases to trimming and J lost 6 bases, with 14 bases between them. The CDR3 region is CASRTRDTHGYTF. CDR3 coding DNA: TGTGCCAGCAGGACCAGGGACACGCATGGCTACACCTTC.

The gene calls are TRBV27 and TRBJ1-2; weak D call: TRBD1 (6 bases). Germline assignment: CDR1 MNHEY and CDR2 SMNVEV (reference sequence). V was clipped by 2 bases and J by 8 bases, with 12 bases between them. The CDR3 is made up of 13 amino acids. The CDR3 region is CASSLTGGGGYTF. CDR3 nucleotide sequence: TGTGCCAGCAGTTTAACCGGAGGGGGAGGCTACACCTTC.

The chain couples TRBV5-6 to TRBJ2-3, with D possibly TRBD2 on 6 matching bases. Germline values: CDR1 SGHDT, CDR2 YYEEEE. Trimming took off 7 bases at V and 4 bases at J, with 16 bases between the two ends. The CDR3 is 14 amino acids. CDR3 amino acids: CASCSWGRSDTQYF. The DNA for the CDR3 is TGTGCCAGCTGCTCGTGGGGGAGGTCAGATACGCAGTATTTT.

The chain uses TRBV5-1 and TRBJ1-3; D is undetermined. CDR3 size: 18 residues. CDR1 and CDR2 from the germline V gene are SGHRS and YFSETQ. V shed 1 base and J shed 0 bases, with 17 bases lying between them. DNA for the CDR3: TGCGCCAGCAGCTTGTGGCGTGAGCCCGCGAGCTCTGGAAACACCATATATTTT. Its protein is CASSLWREPASSGNTIYF.

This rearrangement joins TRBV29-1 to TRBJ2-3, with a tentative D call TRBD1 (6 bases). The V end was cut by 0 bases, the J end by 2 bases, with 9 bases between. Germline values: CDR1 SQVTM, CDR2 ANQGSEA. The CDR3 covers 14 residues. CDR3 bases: TGCAGCGTTGAAGAGGGGGCGGACACAGATACGCAGTATTTT. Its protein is CSVEEGADTDTQYF.

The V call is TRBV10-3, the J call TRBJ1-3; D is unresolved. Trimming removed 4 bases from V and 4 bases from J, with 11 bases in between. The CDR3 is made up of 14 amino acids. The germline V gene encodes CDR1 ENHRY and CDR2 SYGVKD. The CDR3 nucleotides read TGTGCCATCAGTGGGGCAGGAGTCGGAAACACCATATATTTT. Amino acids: CAISGAGVGNTIYF.

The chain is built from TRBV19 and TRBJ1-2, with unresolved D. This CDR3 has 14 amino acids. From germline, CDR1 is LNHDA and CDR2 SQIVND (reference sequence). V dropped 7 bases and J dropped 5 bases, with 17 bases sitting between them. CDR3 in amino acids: CASTPGTQFYGYTF. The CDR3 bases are TGTGCCAGTACCCCAGGAACACAATTTTATGGCTACACCTTC.